The clone carrying this T cell receptor beta chain has a count of ten or more. Antigen unknown. This sample is drawn from a study of T-cell reconstitution after alpha-beta-depleted transplantation in children. Unique molecular identifiers were used in preparing the TCRbeta library. TCRdb reprocessed the PCR reads with MiXCR, giving one entry per CDR3 protein. The top ten hold less than 15% of the sample, which has roughly 76,000 distinct CDR3 sequences, roughly a tenth seen once. Deletions cut 6 bases from V and 2 bases from J, with 15 bases between. This CDR3 has 14 residues. Germline V gene sequence: CDR1 DFQATT, CDR2 SNEGSKA (reference sequence). Overall study results and limits: After transplant, high TCRbeta diversity at day 60 in some patients arose from surviving recipient T cells and thymic progenitors. Approximately two months post-transplant, alpha-beta T cells reportedly originated from several hundred expanded graft clones. Diversity and T-cell counts at one year after transplant derived mostly from new T cells.

J is TRBJ2-3 and V is TRBV20-1; D may be TRBD2 (5 bases). The sequencing here drew on PBMCs, taken before TCRalphabeta/CD19-depleted stem cell transplant. The sequence derives from a boy aged 5-17 years with acute myeloid leukemia, due to receive a stem cell transplant. The CDR3 is CSAIGMGVTDTQYF. CDR3 bases: TGCAGTGCAATCGGGATGGGAGTCACAGATACGCAGTATTTT.